What follows are 6 T cell receptor beta chains derived from one specimen sequenced in a study of CD8+ T cells in alopecia areata. Isolated RNA was reverse transcribed into cDNA used as the sequencing template. Profiled with immunoSEQ multiplex PCR; TCRdb holds only in-frame clones, not every one. Observed are approximately 19,000 clones, no singletons, with the top ten taking 30% to 40%. Using CD4, CD8alpha, NKG2D, NKG2ACE and other markers, pooled cutaneous lymph node cells were sorted. Sequenced material: CD8+ T cells sorted from a lymph node. All receptors derive from a C3H/HeJ mouse with alopecia areata. The mouse strain carries the MHC haplotype H2-k.

A few counts support this clone. Germline and genes here are mouse. Read sequence stops 4 residues before the CDR3 end, and the germline J gene provides the missing end. This chain links TRBV1 with TRBJ2-1; D may be TRBD1 (5 bases). From germline, CDR1 is NSQYPW and CDR2 LRSPGD (reference sequence). The CDR3 is made up of 15 amino acids. V was trimmed by 3 bases and J by 0 bases, leaving 9 bases between them. The CDR3 here is CTCSARQNNYAEQFF. The sequenced part of the CDR3 DNA is TGCACCTGCAGTGCGCGACAGAATAACTATGCT.

In the case of this clone: Genes and germline are mouse. With the read ending 4 residues before the CDR3 end, the germline J gene is used to fill in that end. The rearrangement joins TRBV17 to TRBJ1-1; no clear D gene. The germline gives CDR1 MNHDT, CDR2 YYDKIL. CDR3 size: 13 residues. The chain's CDR3 is CASSPNGGTEVFF. Partial CDR3 DNA: TGTGCTAGCAGCCCCAACGGAGGGACA.

For this clone: Here the gene names and germline are mouse. The CDR3 extends 4 residues past the end of the read, so its final part is completed from the germline J gene. The rearrangement uses TRBV14 and TRBJ2-2, with D perhaps matching TRBD1 (6 bases). V lost 0 bases and J 0 bases, leaving 15 bases between the germline ends. CDR1 SGHDT and CDR2 FRDEAV come from the germline V gene. This CDR3 contains 18 residues. The CDR3 bases that were read are TGTGCCAGCAGTTTCTCCTCCGGGACAAAAGCAAACACCGGG. As protein: CASSFSSGTKANTG. The CDR3 in its entirety is CASSFSSGTKANTGQLYF. Based on the CDR3 plus reference TRBV14 and TRBJ2-2, the full variable domain is EAGVTQSPRYAVLQEGQAVSFWCDPISGHDTLYWYQQPRDQGPQLLVYFRDEAVIDNSQLPSDRFSAVRPKGTNSTLKIQSAKQGDTATYLCASSFSSGTKANTGQLYFGEGSKLTVL.

Comments on this clone: Gene and germline names: mouse. Read coverage stops 4 residues before the CDR3 terminus; the germline J gene supplies the remainder. This chain connects TRBV14 to TRBJ1-4; maybe TRBD1 (6 bases). V lost 4 bases and J lost 4, with 11 bases in between. The CDR3 is made up of 14 amino acids. Germline lookup yields CDR1 SGHDT and CDR2 FRDEAV. This CDR3 reads CASSPGTYNERLFF. The sequenced part of the CDR3 DNA is TGTGCCAGCAGTCCCGGGACATACAACGAA.

This clone was counted between two and nine times. Gene names follow the mouse nomenclature. Coverage ceases 4 residues before the CDR3 finishes, and the germline J gene fills in the end. The chain recombines TRBV13-1 with TRBJ1-4; the D is unclear. The germline V and J ends were trimmed by 5 bases and 1 base, with 6 bases remaining between them. CDR1 NSHNY and CDR2 SYGAGN come from the germline V gene. The CDR3 has 13 amino acids. CDR3 region: CASRDNSNERLFF. The covered CDR3 bases are TGTGCCAGCAGAGACAATTCCAACGAA.

Details on this clone: Here the gene names and germline are mouse. Read sequence stops 4 residues before the CDR3 end, and the germline J gene provides the missing end. This chain uses TRBV13-3 with TRBJ1-4; 9 bases agree with TRBD1. Trimming removed 7 bases from V and 4 bases from J; junction bases left unmatched: 2. The CDR3 sequence is 13 residues long. CDR1 NNHDY and CDR2 SYVADS come from the germline V gene. The CDR3: CASGTGFNERLFF. The part of the CDR3 DNA that was read is TGTGCCAGCGGGACAGGGTTCAACGAA.